These T cell receptor beta chains were read from a single sample in a study of blood T cells in healthy people across ages. TCRdb independently ran MiXCR on the 5' RACE reads; one entry per CDR3 protein. The table lists 1.5 million to 2 million distinct CDR3 sequences, just under 50% of them singletons. The sequencing input was blood. The receptors shown here come from a woman between 40 and 50 years old in good health. Each CDR3 is given with its conserved first and last residue. The order of the fields is V gene, D gene, J gene, clone size, CDR3 DNA, CDR3 protein. The D gene is left open where the match is weak. A row's size may be missing; if present it is once, few, many or a size class.

>TRBV6-5|.|TRBJ2-5|few
TGTGCCAGCAGTTACTCGGAGGGGGAGACCCAGTACTTC
CASSYSEGETQYF
>TRBV7-2|.|TRBJ2-3|.
TGTGCCAGCAGTATCGGAGGGTCGTGGCCCGGAGATACGCAGTATTTT
CASSIGGSWPGDTQYF
>TRBV9|.|TRBJ2-7|few
TGTGCCAGCAGCGTGAACGTAGACGGTTCGCGGGGGCGCACATCCTACAATGAGCAGTACTTC
CASSVNVDGSRGRTSYNEQYF
>TRBV6-5|.|TRBJ1-5|.
TGTGCCAGCAGTGGGGCCGGTAGTGGCAATCAGCCCCAGCATTTT
CASSGAGSGNQPQHF
>TRBV20-1|TRBD2|TRBJ2-5|.
TGCAGTGCCCCAAACGTTAATAGCGGGGGGGCAGGGGAGACCCAGTACTTC
CSAPNVNSGGAGETQYF
>TRBV5-1|TRBD2|TRBJ2-1|few
TGCGCCAGCAGCTCCTATCAGCGGGGGGGTAGGAATGAGCAGTTCTTC
CASSSYQRGGRNEQFF
>TRBV6-2/TRBV6-3|.|TRBJ1-5|.
TGTGCCAGCAGTTACGATCCGGGTTCGAATCAGCCCCAGCATTTT
CASSYDPGSNQPQHF
>TRBV6-1|TRBD1|TRBJ1-2|few
TGTGCCAGCAGAGAGACAGGGGGTACCTATGGCTACACCTTC
CASRETGGTYGYTF
>TRBV28|.|TRBJ2-3|few
TGTGCCAGCAGGGGCGCGACTTCCTCCACAGATACGCAGTATTTT
CASRGATSSTDTQYF
>TRBV29-1|.|TRBJ2-3|.
TGCAGCACAGCTCGGGGCACAGATACGCAGTATTTT
CSTARGTDTQYF
>TRBV20-1|TRBD2|TRBJ2-2|.
TGCAGTGCTAGAGATCCGCGGGGGGGTTTGGCCGGGGAGCTGTTTTTT
CSARDPRGGLAGELFF
>TRBV9|.|TRBJ1-5|few
TGTGCCAGCAGCGAGGACGGGGCGGATTATCAGCCCCAGCATTTT
CASSEDGADYQPQHF
>TRBV11-2|.|TRBJ1-1|.
TGTGCCAGCAGCTTCGGGTTACGTAACGAGGCTTTCTTT
CASSFGLRNEAFF
>TRBV9|.|TRBJ1-1|.
TGTGCCAGCAGCGTACAGGCGGCCGACACTGAAGCTTTCTTT
CASSVQAADTEAFF
>TRBV7-9|.|TRBJ2-7|few
TGTGCCAGCAGCTTAGGGGCAAGGATCCCCTACGAGCAGTACTTC
CASSLGARIPYEQYF
>TRBV4-3|.|TRBJ1-5|few
TGCGCCAGCAGCCAAGATTTACGGGGCAGGGAGCCCCAGCATTTT
CASSQDLRGREPQHF
>TRBV20-1|TRBD1|TRBJ2-1|.
TGCAGTGCTAGAGCGGGGGACAGGGGCCGGAATGAGCAGTTCTTC
CSARAGDRGRNEQFF
>TRBV7-8|.|TRBJ2-7|many
TGTGCCAGCAGCCCTCTAGCAGGGGACATCTACGAGCAGTACTTC
CASSPLAGDIYEQYF
>TRBV6-2/TRBV6-3|.|TRBJ1-2|.
TGTGCCAGCAGTTTTGCCCCGGACAGAAACAACTATGGCTACACCTTC
CASSFAPDRNNYGYTF
>TRBV28|.|TRBJ2-3|.
TGTGCCAGCAGTTCCCGAAGCAGCGGGACAGCCCTCACAGATACGCAGTATTTT
CASSSRSSGTALTDTQYF
>TRBV9|.|TRBJ2-3|.
TGTGCCAGCAGCGTAGTAAGGAGTGGGAGCACAGATACGCAGTATTTT
CASSVVRSGSTDTQYF
>TRBV4-3|TRBD2|TRBJ2-5|.
TGCGCCAGCAGCCAAGTGTTTCCCGCGGGGGGGCCTTCAGAGACCCAGTACTTC
CASSQVFPAGGPSETQYF